This T cell receptor (beta chain) was obtained from a study of CD8 T cells in ankylosing spondylitis. General observations from the study: Disease-linked clones, CD8+, were relatively rare in peripheral blood. Reports say disease-linked clones showed up significantly more in matched ankylosing spondylitis synovial fluid.

Using its own MiXCR run on the 5' RACE reads, TCRdb lists one record per CDR3 protein. This table holds 250,000 to 300,000 distinct CDR3 sequences, approximately 20% found once. The sample holds a few counts of this clonotype. Its antigen is unknown. The CDR3 is 19 residues long. The germline gives CDR1 SGHRS, CDR2 YFSETQ. Trimming shortened V by 0 bases and J by 2 bases, and 21 bases separated the two germline ends. Material for sequencing was blood, either unsorted or a sorted T cell fraction (not recorded which). This chain uses TRBV5-1 with TRBJ2-4; tentatively, D is TRBD2 (5 bases). The TCR originated in a male donor with ankylosing spondylitis or in good health (not recorded which). The CDR3 coding sequence is TGCGCCAGCAGCTTGGATCCGGACGCCGCGGGTGGAACCAAAAACATTCAGTACTTC. Translation: CASSLDPDAAGGTKNIQYF.